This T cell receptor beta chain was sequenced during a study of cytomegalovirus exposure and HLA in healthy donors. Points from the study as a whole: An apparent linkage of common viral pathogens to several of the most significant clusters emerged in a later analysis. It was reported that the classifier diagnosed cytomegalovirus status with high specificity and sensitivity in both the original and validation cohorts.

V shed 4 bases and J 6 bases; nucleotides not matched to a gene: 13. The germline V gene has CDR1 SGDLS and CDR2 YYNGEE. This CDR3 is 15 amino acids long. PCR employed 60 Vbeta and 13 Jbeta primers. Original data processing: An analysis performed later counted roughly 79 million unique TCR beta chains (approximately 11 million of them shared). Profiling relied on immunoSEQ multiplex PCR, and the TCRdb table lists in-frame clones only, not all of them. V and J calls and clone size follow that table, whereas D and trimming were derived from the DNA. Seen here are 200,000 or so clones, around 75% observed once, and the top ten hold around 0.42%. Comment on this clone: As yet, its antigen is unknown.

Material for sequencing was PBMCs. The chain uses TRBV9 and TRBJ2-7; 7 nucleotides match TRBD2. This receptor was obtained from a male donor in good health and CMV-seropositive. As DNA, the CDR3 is TGTGCCAGCAGCCCCTGGGGGGGGGAGCGGACCGAGCAGTACTTC. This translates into CASSPWGGERTEQYF.